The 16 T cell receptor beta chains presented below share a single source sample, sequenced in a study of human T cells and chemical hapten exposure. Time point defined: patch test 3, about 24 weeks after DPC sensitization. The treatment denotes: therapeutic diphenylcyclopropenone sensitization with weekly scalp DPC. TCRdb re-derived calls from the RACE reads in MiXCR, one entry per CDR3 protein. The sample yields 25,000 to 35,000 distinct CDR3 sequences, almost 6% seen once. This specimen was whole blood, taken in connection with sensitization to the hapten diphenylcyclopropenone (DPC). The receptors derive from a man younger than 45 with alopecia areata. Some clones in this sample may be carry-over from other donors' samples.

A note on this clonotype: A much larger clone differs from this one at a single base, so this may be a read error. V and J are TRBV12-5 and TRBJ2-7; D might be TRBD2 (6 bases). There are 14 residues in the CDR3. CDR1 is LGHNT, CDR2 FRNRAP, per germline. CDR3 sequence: CASGPRGATYELYF. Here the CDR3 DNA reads TGTGCTAGTGGTCCCCGCGGGGCAACGTACGAGCTGTACTTC.

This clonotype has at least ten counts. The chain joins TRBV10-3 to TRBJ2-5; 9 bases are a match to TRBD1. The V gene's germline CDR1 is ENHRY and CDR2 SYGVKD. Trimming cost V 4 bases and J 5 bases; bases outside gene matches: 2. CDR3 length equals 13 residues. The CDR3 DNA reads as TGTGCCATCAGTGGAGACAGGGGGGAGACCCAGTACTTC. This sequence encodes CAISGDRGETQYF.

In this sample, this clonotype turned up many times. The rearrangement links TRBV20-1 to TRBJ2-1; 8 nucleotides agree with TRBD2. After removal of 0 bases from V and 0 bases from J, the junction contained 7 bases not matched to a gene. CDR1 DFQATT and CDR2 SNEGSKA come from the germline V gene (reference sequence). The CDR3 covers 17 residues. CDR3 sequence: CSARDQGGRLSYNEQFF. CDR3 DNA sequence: TGCAGTGCTAGAGATCAGGGCGGGAGGCTCTCCTACAATGAGCAGTTCTTC.

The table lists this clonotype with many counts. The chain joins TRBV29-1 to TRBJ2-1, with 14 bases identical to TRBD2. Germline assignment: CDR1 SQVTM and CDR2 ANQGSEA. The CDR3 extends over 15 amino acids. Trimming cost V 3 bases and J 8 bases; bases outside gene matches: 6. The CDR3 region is CSVEETSGGADEQFF. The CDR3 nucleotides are TGCAGCGTTGAGGAGACTAGCGGGGGGGCCGATGAGCAGTTCTTC.

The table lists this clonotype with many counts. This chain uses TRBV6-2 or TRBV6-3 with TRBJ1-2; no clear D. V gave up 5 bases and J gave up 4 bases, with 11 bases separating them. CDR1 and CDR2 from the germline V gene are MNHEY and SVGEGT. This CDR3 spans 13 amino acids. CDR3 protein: CASSPARSYGYTF. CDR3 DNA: TGTGCCAGCAGTCCCGCCAGGAGCTATGGCTACACCTTC.

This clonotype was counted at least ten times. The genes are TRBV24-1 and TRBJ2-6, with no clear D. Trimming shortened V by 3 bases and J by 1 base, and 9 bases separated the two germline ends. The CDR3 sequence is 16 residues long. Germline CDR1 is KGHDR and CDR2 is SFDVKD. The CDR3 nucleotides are TGTGCCACCAGTGATGCCGCCCGTTCTGGGGCCAACGTCCTGACTTTC. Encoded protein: CATSDAARSGANVLTF.

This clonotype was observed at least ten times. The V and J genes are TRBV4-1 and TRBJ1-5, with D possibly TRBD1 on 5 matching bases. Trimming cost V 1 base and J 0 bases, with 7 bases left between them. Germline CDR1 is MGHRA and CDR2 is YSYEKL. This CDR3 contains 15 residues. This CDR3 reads CASSQGTNSNQPQHF. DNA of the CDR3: TGCGCCAGCAGCCAAGGGACAAATAGCAATCAGCCCCAGCATTTT.

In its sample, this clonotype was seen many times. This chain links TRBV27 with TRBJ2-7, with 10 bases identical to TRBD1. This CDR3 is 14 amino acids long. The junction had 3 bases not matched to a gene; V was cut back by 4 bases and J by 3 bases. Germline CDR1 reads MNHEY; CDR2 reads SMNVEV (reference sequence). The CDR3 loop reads CASSYRDRGYEQYF. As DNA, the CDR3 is TGTGCCAGCAGTTACCGGGACAGGGGCTACGAGCAGTACTTC.

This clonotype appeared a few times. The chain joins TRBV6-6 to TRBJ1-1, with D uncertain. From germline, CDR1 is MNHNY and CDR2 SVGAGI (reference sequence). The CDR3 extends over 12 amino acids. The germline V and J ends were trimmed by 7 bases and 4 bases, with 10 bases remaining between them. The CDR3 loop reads CASTLDTTEAFF. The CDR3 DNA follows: TGTGCCAGCACCCTCGACACCACTGAAGCTTTCTTT.

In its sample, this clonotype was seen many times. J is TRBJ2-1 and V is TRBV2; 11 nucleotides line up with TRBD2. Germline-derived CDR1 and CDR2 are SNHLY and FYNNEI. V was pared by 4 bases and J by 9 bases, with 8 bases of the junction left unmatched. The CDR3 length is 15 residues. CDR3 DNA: TGTGCCAGCAGTGGAGGGGTTAGCGGGAGGGCTGAGCAGTTCTTC. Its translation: CASSGGVSGRAEQFF.

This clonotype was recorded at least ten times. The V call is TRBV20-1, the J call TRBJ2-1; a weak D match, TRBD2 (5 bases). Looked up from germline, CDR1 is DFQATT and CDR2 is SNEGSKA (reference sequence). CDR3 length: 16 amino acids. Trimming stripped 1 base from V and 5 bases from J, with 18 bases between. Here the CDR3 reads CSARVSQLVFNNEQFF. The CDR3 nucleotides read TGCAGTGCTAGAGTTTCGCAACTAGTCTTCAACAATGAGCAGTTCTTC.

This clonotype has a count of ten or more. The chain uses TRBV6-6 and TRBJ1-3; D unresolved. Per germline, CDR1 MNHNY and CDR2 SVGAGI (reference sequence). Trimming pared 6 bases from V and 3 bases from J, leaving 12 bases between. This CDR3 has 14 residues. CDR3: CASSPGQFGNTIYF. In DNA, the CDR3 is TGTGCCAGCAGCCCCGGGCAGTTTGGAAACACCATATATTTT.

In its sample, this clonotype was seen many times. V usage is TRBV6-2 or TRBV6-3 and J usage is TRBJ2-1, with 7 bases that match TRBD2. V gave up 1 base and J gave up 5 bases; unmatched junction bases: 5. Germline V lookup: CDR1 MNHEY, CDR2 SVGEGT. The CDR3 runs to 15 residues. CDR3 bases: TGTGCCAGCAGTTACTTAGGACTAGGTAACAATGAGCAGTTCTTC. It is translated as CASSYLGLGNNEQFF.

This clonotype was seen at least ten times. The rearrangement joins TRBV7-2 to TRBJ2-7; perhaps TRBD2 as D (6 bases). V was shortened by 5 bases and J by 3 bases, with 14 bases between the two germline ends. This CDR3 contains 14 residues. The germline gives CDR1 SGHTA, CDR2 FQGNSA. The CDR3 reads CASSPRAGIYEQYF. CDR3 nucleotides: TGTGCCAGCAGCCCAAGGGCGGGGATCTACGAGCAGTACTTC.

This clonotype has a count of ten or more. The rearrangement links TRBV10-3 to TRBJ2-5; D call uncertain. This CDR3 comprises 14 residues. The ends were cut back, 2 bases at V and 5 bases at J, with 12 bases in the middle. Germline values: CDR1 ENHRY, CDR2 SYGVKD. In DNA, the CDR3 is TGTGCCATCAGTGAGGGACCGTTGCGGGAGACCCAGTACTTC. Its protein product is CAISEGPLRETQYF.

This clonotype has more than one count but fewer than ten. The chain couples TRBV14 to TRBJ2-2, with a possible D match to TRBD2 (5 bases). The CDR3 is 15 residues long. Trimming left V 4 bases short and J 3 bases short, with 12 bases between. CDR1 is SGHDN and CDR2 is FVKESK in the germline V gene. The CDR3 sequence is CASSLLLGDTGELFF. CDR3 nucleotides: TGTGCCAGCAGCCTACTTCTCGGGGACACCGGGGAGCTGTTTTTT.